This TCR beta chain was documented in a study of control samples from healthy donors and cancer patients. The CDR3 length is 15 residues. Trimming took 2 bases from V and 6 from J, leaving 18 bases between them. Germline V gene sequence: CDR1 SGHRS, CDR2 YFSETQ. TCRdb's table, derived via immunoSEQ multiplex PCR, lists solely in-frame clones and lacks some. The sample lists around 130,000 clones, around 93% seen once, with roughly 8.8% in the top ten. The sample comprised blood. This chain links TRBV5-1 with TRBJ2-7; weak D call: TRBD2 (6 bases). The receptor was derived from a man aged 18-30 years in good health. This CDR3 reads CASSFSTGQEGEQYF. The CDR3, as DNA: TGCGCCAGCAGCTTCTCCACAGGTCAGGAGGGCGAGCAGTACTTC.